One sample yielded the 26 T cell receptor beta chains listed below, sequenced in a study of OX40 agonist ivuxolimab in advanced cancers. TCRdb's table, derived via immunoSEQ multiplex PCR, lists solely in-frame clones and lacks some. There are more than 65,000 clones in the sample; around 94% occur only once, and approximately 14% lies in the top ten. The sequencing here drew on CD4+ or CD8+ T cells sorted from blood, taken in a trial of the OX40 agonist ivuxolimab. Source of these receptors: an adult with an advanced solid tumor such as melanoma, head and neck, liver or kidney cancer.

The rearrangement joins TRBV12-1 to TRBJ2-7; the table's TRBD1 call for D was not verified on the DNA. TRBV12-1 is termed a pseudogene. There are 15 residues in the CDR3. For the CDR3, the DNA is TGTGCCAGCAGCCCACCTGGCAGATACTCCTACGAGCAGTACTTC. Its protein product is CASSPPGRYSYEQYF.

The chain has TRBV4-2 and TRBJ1-5, with D possibly being TRBD1 (5 bases). The CDR3 covers 15 residues. The V gene lost 1 base and the J gene lost 5 bases, with 12 bases spanning the gap. CDR1 is LGHNA, CDR2 YNFKEQ, per germline. In DNA form, the CDR3 reads TGTGCCAGCAGCCAAGTCCAGGGCTCCTATCAGCCCCAGCATTTT. Translating gives CASSQVQGSYQPQHF.

The chain recombines TRBV12-5 with TRBJ2-1; D is unresolved. There are 15 residues in the CDR3. Germline V gene data show CDR1 as LGHNT and CDR2 as FRNRAP. Trimming pared 3 bases from V and 6 bases from J, leaving 15 bases between. The CDR3 protein is CASGFGSNPPNEQFF. DNA of the CDR3: TGTGCTAGTGGTTTCGGGTCCAACCCCCCCAATGAGCAGTTCTTC.

The chain couples TRBV5-6 to TRBJ2-1; D ambiguous. The germline V and J ends were trimmed by 1 base and 3 bases, with 8 bases remaining between them. This CDR3 spans 14 amino acids. Germline-derived CDR1 and CDR2 are SGHDT and YYEEEE. CDR3 protein: CASSLFQDYNEQFF. In DNA, the CDR3 is TGTGCCAGCAGCTTGTTCCAGGACTACAATGAGCAGTTCTTC.

This chain connects TRBV27 to TRBJ2-3; D could derive from TRBD1 or TRBD2 (6 bases each). The V gene lost 3 bases and the J gene lost 5 bases, with 12 bases spanning the gap. Germline V CDR1 and CDR2: MNHEY, SMNVEV (reference sequence). The CDR3 covers 14 residues. The CDR3 here is CASSLEGEEDTQYF. The CDR3 coding sequence is TGTGCCAGCAGTTTGGAGGGGGAGGAAGATACGCAGTATTTT.

This chain joins TRBV4-3 and TRBJ2-7, with TRBD1 as a possible D gene (6 bases). CDR3 length equals 14 residues. V lost 2 bases to trimming and J lost 5 bases, with 13 bases between them. Germline CDR1 is LGHNA and CDR2 is YSLEER. The DNA of the CDR3 is TGCGCCAGCAGCCAAAGGGGGTTTGTCGACGAGCAGTACTTC. Encoded protein: CASSQRGFVDEQYF.

CDR3 sequence: CASSTRDREIVLRAFF. CDR3 bases: TGTGCCAGCAGCACAAGGGACAGGGAAATAGTCCTAAGGGCTTTCTTT. This chain joins TRBV5-5 and TRBJ1-1; 9 positions match TRBD1. Trimming removed 4 bases from V and 11 bases from J; junction bases left unmatched: 18. Germline lookup yields CDR1 SGHKS and CDR2 YYEKEE (reference sequence). The CDR3 has 16 residues.

The chain combines TRBV5-4 with TRBJ1-2; no clear D. CDR1 and CDR2 (germline): SGHNT, YYREEE (reference sequence). The CDR3 is 14 residues long. V gave up 7 bases and J gave up 3 bases, with 16 bases separating them. The chain's CDR3 is CASQILGEDYGYTF. The CDR3, as DNA: TGTGCCAGCCAAATCCTCGGGGAGGACTATGGCTACACCTTC. Based on the CDR3 plus reference TRBV5-4 and TRBJ1-2, the full variable domain is ETGVTQSPTHLIKTRGQQVTLRCSSQSGHNTVSWYQQALGQGPQFIFQYYREEENGRGNFPPRFSGLQFPNYSSELNVNALELDDSALYLCASQILGEDYGYTFGSGTRLTVV.

The chain couples TRBV5-8 to TRBJ2-7; 9 bases match TRBD1. The CDR3 covers 15 residues. The J segment lost 4 bases and the V segment lost 4 bases, leaving 9 bases of the junction unmatched. Germline V lookup: CDR1 SGHTS, CDR2 YDEGEE. CDR3: CASSPGTGYGYEQYF. The CDR3 DNA reads as TGTGCCAGCAGCCCCGGGACAGGGTATGGGTACGAGCAGTACTTC. Supplemented by reference TRBV5-8 and TRBJ2-7, the full variable domain reads EAGVTQSPTHLIKTRGQQATLRCSPISGHTSVYWYQQALGLGLQFLLWYDEGEERNRGNFPPRFSGRQFPNYSSELNVNALELEDSALYLCASSPGTGYGYEQYFGPGTRLTVT.

The gene calls are TRBV25-1 and TRBJ2-5, with 7 positions matching TRBD1. The CDR3 sequence is 11 residues long. V gave up 5 bases and J gave up 12 bases; unmatched junction bases: 6. Germline CDR1 MGHDK, CDR2 SYGVNS. The CDR3 is CASSSGGFKYF. CDR3 DNA: TGTGCCAGCAGTTCAGGGGGATTTAAGTACTTC.

The chain uses TRBV5-1 and TRBJ2-6, with TRBD1 matching 11 bases. Trimming removed 4 bases from V and 2 bases from J; junction bases left unmatched: 5. Germline V CDR1 and CDR2: SGHRS, YFSETQ. The CDR3 has 17 amino acids. CDR3 region: CASSLGQGATGANVLTF. The CDR3 coding sequence is TGCGCCAGCAGCCTAGGACAGGGGGCGACTGGGGCCAACGTCCTGACTTTC.

Comments on this clone: Germline and junction disagree at one end, which may indicate a read error. The rearrangement uses TRBV9 and TRBJ1-1; D remains ambiguous. This CDR3 contains 15 residues. The germline CDR1 and CDR2 sequences are SGDLS and YYNGEE. The CDR3 nucleotides read TGTGCCAGCAGCGTACTCCCGGGTCGGAACCCTGAAGCTTTCTTT. Translating gives CASSVLPGRNPEAFF.

The chain employs TRBV9 and TRBJ1-1; D is unresolved. CDR3 size: 14 residues. Trimming took off 3 bases at V and 10 bases at J, with 19 bases between the two ends. Germline V gene lookup returns CDR1 SGDLS and CDR2 YYNGEE. The CDR3 is CASSASSTPLGAFF. DNA of the CDR3: TGTGCCAGCAGCGCCAGCTCGACACCCCTTGGAGCTTTCTTT.

The chain links TRBV4-2 to TRBJ2-7, with a weak D call TRBD1 (5 bases). The CDR3 runs to 16 residues. V was clipped by 0 bases and J by 0 bases, with 12 bases between them. Germline V gene lookup returns CDR1 LGHNA and CDR2 YNFKEQ. This chain's CDR3 is CASSQDASRASYEQYF. For the CDR3, the DNA is TGTGCCAGCAGCCAAGACGCGAGCAGGGCCTCCTACGAGCAGTACTTC.

The chain is built from TRBV27 and TRBJ1-3; possible D gene TRBD1, 6 bases. There are 18 residues in the CDR3. V lost 3 bases and J lost 0, with 18 bases in between. Germline CDR1 and CDR2: MNHEY and SMNVEV (reference sequence). This chain's CDR3 is CASSLQHPDSDSGNTIYF. The CDR3 DNA is TGTGCCAGCAGTTTGCAACATCCGGACAGCGACTCTGGAAACACCATATATTTT.

This chain links TRBV7-7 with TRBJ2-3, with D unresolved. V was pared by 5 bases and J by 0 bases, with 6 bases between. The CDR3 runs to 13 residues. Germline V gene lookup returns CDR1 SSHAT and CDR2 FNYEAQ (reference sequence). The CDR3 sequence is CASSPPSTDTQYF. CDR3 bases: TGTGCCAGCAGCCCTCCTAGCACAGATACGCAGTATTTT.

The count of this clone is one. The V call is TRBV10-3, the J call TRBJ1-3; D remains ambiguous. The CDR3 is 13 residues long. V was clipped by 3 bases and J by 2 bases, with 5 bases between them. The V gene's germline CDR1 is ENHRY and CDR2 SYGVKD. The CDR3 is CAISEGPGNTIYF. The CDR3 DNA reads TGTGCCATCAGTGAAGGGCCTGGAAACACCATATATTTT.

This chain uses TRBV4-1 with TRBJ2-7; TRBD2 might be the D (5 bases). Germline CDR1 is MGHRA and CDR2 is YSYEKL. V was clipped by 0 bases and J by 2 bases, with 8 bases between them. The CDR3 is 14 amino acids. Written as DNA, the CDR3 is TGCGCCAGCAGCCAAGATATCGGGACCTACGAGCAGTACTTC. It is translated as CASSQDIGTYEQYF.

The chain joins TRBV27 to TRBJ2-1, with TRBD1 as a possible D gene (5 bases). There are 15 residues in the CDR3. Trimming left V 3 bases short and J 5 bases short, with 14 bases between. Germline CDR1 MNHEY, CDR2 SMNVEV (reference sequence). The CDR3 DNA reads as TGTGCCAGCAGTTTGGTATGGCAGGGTAACAATGAGCAGTTCTTC. Residues: CASSLVWQGNNEQFF.

The rearrangement joins TRBV13 to TRBJ2-7, with unresolved D. The CDR3 is made up of 13 amino acids. Germline CDR1 and CDR2: PRHDT and FYEKMQ (reference sequence). V shed 0 bases and J shed 3 bases, with 6 bases lying between them. This CDR3 reads CASSLGPNYEQYF. CDR3 DNA sequence: TGTGCCAGCAGCTTAGGCCCTAACTACGAGCAGTACTTC.

The chain employs TRBV28 and TRBJ1-4, with D possibly TRBD1 on 6 matching bases. V was clipped by 10 bases and J by 7 bases, with 13 bases between them. The CDR3 has 12 residues. Germline CDR1 MDHEN, CDR2 SYDVKM. The CDR3 DNA sequence: TGTGCCATCCTAGGGGGGGGTGAAAAACTGTTTTTT. Encoded protein: CAILGGGEKLFF.

The chain recombines TRBV12-5 with TRBJ2-7; D remains unclear. The CDR3 contains 11 residues. V gave up 5 bases and J gave up 5 bases, with 7 bases separating them. The germline gives CDR1 LGHNT, CDR2 FRNRAP. The CDR3 DNA reads TGTGCTAGTGGTACCCCCCACGAGCAGTACTTC. It is translated as CASGTPHEQYF.

The chain recombines TRBV2 with TRBJ1-5; D not resolved. The CDR3 is 16 residues long. CDR1 and CDR2 (germline): SNHLY, FYNNEI. The V and J ends lost 9 bases and 0 bases respectively, with 18 bases between them. CDR3 in amino acids: CARGPGPNDSNQPQHF. The CDR3 DNA reads TGTGCCAGAGGACCCGGCCCTAATGATAGCAATCAGCCCCAGCATTTT.

The chain recombines TRBV19 with TRBJ1-1; D gene unclear. Germline lookup yields CDR1 LNHDA and CDR2 SQIVND (reference sequence). This CDR3 is built from 13 residues. V dropped 5 bases and J dropped 4 bases, with 11 bases sitting between them. Written as DNA, the CDR3 is TGTGCCAGTAGTCTCCCCCCGGGCACTGAAGCTTTCTTT. Translating gives CASSLPPGTEAFF.

This sequence joins TRBV6-5 and TRBJ1-1; D perhaps matches TRBD1 (6 bases). The V gene's germline CDR1 is MNHEY and CDR2 SVGAGI. Trimming took off 2 bases at V and 1 base at J, with 11 bases between the two ends. CDR3 length: 15 residues. DNA of the CDR3: TGTGCCAGCAGTTACACCAAGACAGGGAACACTGAAGCTTTCTTT. It is translated as CASSYTKTGNTEAFF.

The V and J genes are TRBV15 and TRBJ1-5, with unresolved D. Trimming took off 6 bases at V and 2 bases at J, with 5 bases between the two ends. Per germline, CDR1 LNHNV and CDR2 YYDKDF (reference sequence). This CDR3 has 12 residues. The CDR3: CATREGNQPQHF. The CDR3 nucleotides are TGTGCCACCAGGGAAGGCAATCAGCCCCAGCATTTT. The full variable domain, with the rest looked up from reference TRBV15 and TRBJ1-5, is DAMVIQNPRYQVTQFGKPVTLSCSQTLNHNVMYWYQQKSSQAPKLLFHYYDKDFNNEADTPDNFQSRRPNTSFCFLDIRSPGLGDTAMYLCATREGNQPQHFGDGTRLSIL.